The following is a T cell receptor (beta chain) sequence with its context. What it binds is unknown. The junction departs from germline at one end; a sequencing error may be responsible. The data belong to a study of tumor and adjacent non-tumor tissue in lung cancer. Study overall: The cohort had around twelve adenocarcinoma, 2 squamous cell and 1 small cell patients. Patients were aged about 30 to 80, 9 to 10 men and roughly 5 women, stage I to III. Study results and limitations: Compared with tumor, normal lung showed significantly lower TCR diversity. Top 100 clones took a larger repertoire share in normal lung.

No cell sorting was done before RNA was extracted from the tissue. Distant lung tissue was collected more than 3 cm away from the tumor edge. Three rounds of nested PCR, following a modified ARM-PCR protocol, produced the TCRbeta library. TCRdb re-called the multiplex PCR reads through MiXCR, storing one row per CDR3 protein. In the table there are more than 55,000 distinct CDR3 sequences, around two thirds of which are singletons. Germline-derived CDR1 and CDR2 are SGHRS and YFSETQ. This CDR3 has 14 amino acids. V is TRBV5-1 and J is TRBJ2-3; a weak D match, TRBD2 (5 bases). The sequence was obtained from a man in his sixties or seventies with non-small cell lung cancer. Specimen: distant non-tumor lung tissue. This chain's CDR3 is CTSSLAGERGTQYF. The CDR3 region has the DNA TGCACCAGCAGCTTGGCGGGCGAGAGAGGCACGCAGTATTTT.